This is a list of T cell receptor beta chains from one sample in a study of cytomegalovirus exposure and HLA in healthy donors. The table came from immunoSEQ multiplex PCR; TCRdb's copy has only in-frame clones and leaves some out. Of about 120,000 clones listed, around 80% are singletons. The source material was PBMCs. Receptor source: a female donor in good health and CMV-seronegative. The CDR3 runs from the conserved cysteine through the conserved F or W. The D gene is left open where the match is weak. Clone size is given for some rows only: seen once, a few or many times, or a class if the clone is expanded.

size | J | D | V | CDR3 | DNA
few | TRBJ2-7 | - | TRBV6-5 | CASSVGQSFDQYF | TGTGCCAGCAGCGTGGGCCAGTCCTTCGATCAGTACTTC
- | TRBJ2-3 | - | TRBV6-4 | CASSEGRGEATDTQYF | TGTGCCAGCAGTGAAGGGCGGGGAGAGGCCACAGATACGCAGTATTTT
- | TRBJ1-5 | TRBD1 | TRBV6-5 | CASNPTGSNQPQHF | TGTGCCAGCAACCCGACAGGGAGCAATCAGCCCCAGCATTTT
- | TRBJ1-3 | - | TRBV7-9 | CASSLLWANSGNTIYF | TGTGCCAGCAGCTTATTGTGGGCCAACTCTGGAAACACCATATATTTT
- | TRBJ2-7 | TRBD2 | TRBV27 | CASSRLAAFHEQYF | TGTGCCAGCAGCCGACTAGCGGCCTTCCACGAGCAGTACTTC
- | TRBJ1-3 | TRBD1 | TRBV7-6 | CASSLGRTGGLNTIYF | TGTGCCAGCAGCTTAGGAAGGACAGGGGGCTTGAACACCATATATTTT
- | TRBJ1-2 | - | TRBV7-8 | CASSLVSLTQAPAYGYTF | TGTGCCAGCAGCTTAGTAAGTCTAACTCAGGCTCCCGCTTATGGCTACACCTTC
- | TRBJ2-1 | TRBD2 | TRBV18 | CASSPPGLAGPYNEQFF | TGTGCCAGCTCACCACCGGGACTAGCGGGACCCTACAATGAGCAGTTCTTC
- | TRBJ2-5 | - | TRBV6-1 | CASSEWRETQISYQETQYF | TGTGCCAGCAGTGAATGGAGGGAAACTCAGATCTCGTACCAAGAGACCCAGTACTTC
- | TRBJ2-1 | - | TRBV7-7 | CASSPNSEFDEQFF | TGTGCCAGCAGCCCTAACTCGGAGTTCGATGAGCAGTTCTTC
- | TRBJ2-3 | - | TRBV25-1 | CASSSATQYF | TGTGCCAGCAGTAGCGCCACGCAGTATTTT
- | TRBJ2-5 | TRBD2 | TRBV10-1 | CASKAGGTWETQYF | TGCGCCAGCAAGGCCGGGGGGACCTGGGAGACCCAGTACTTC
- | TRBJ2-7 | - | TRBV30 | CAWSVTRGSYEQYF | TGTGCCTGGAGTGTAACCAGGGGCTCCTACGAGCAGTACTTC
- | TRBJ1-5 | - | TRBV5-1 | CASSLGTPAGQPQHF | TGCGCCAGCAGCTTGGGGACGCCGGCGGGACAGCCCCAGCATTTT
once | TRBJ2-5 | TRBD2 | TRBV7-9 | CASSLTGGPLVGEQYF | TGTGCCAGCAGCTTAACGGGAGGGCCCCTTGTAGGAGAGCAGTACTTC
- | TRBJ2-3 | TRBD1 | TRBV6-1 | CASSVPGQEGDTQYF | TGTGCCAGCAGTGTTCCGGGACAGGAGGGAGATACGCAGTATTTT
- | TRBJ1-5 | - | TRBV28 | CASNIAGSNQPQHF | TGTGCCAGCAACATCGCGGGGAGCAATCAGCCCCAGCATTTT
- | TRBJ2-5 | - | TRBV19 | CASSIGRDQETQYF | TGTGCCAGTAGTATAGGACGGGACCAAGAGACCCAGTACTTC
- | TRBJ2-1 | TRBD2 | TRBV9 | CASSLLAGGYNEQFF | TGTGCCAGCAGCTTACTAGCGGGGGGCTACAATGAGCAGTTCTTC
- | TRBJ2-5 | TRBD2 | TRBV13 | CASSSRLAGGLEETQYF | TGTGCCAGCAGTTCCAGACTAGCGGGGGGCCTTGAAGAGACCCAGTACTTC
- | TRBJ2-1 | - | TRBV7-9 | CASSYTGTYNEQFF | TGTGCCAGCAGCTACACCGGGACCTACAATGAGCAGTTCTTC
- | TRBJ1-5 | TRBD1 | TRBV2 | CASSDFDRGRSNQPQHF | TGTGCCAGCAGTGACTTTGACAGGGGGCGAAGCAATCAGCCCCAGCATTTT
- | TRBJ2-3 | TRBD1 | TRBV6-6 | CASKNRDRSYDTQYF | TGTGCCAGCAAGAACCGGGACAGGAGCTATGATACGCAGTATTTT
- | TRBJ1-6 | TRBD1 | TRBV2 | CASSISTGDNSPLHF | TGTGCCAGCAGTATTTCGACAGGGGATAATTCACCCCTCCACTTT
- | TRBJ2-7 | TRBD2 | TRBV4-1 | CASSQGTSADYEQYF | TGCGCCAGCAGCCAAGGGACTAGCGCAGACTACGAGCAGTACTTC
- | TRBJ1-5 | TRBD1 | TRBV30 | CAWSGTEAQPQHF | TGTGCCTGGAGCGGGACAGAAGCTCAGCCCCAGCATTTT
- | TRBJ1-2 | - | TRBV7-2 | CASSLRSGNGYTF | TGTGCCAGCAGCTTACGTTCAGGGAATGGCTACACCTTC
- | TRBJ2-1 | - | TRBV12-1 | CASSQVGGRLNEQFF | TGTGCCAGCAGTCAAGTGGGGGGGCGTCTCAATGAGCAGTTCTTC
- | TRBJ2-3 | TRBD1 | TRBV19 | CASEGQITDTQYF | TGTGCCAGCGAGGGACAGATCACAGATACGCAGTATTTT
- | TRBJ2-2 | TRBD1 | TRBV6-5 | CASQGWNTGELFF | TGTGCCTCACAGGGGTGGAACACCGGGGAGCTGTTTTTT
- | TRBJ1-3 | - | TRBV6-5 | CASRGLERNTIYF | TGTGCCAGCAGGGGGCTAGAAAGAAACACCATATATTTT
- | TRBJ1-1 | TRBD1 | TRBV10-1 | CASQDRLNTEAFF | TGCGCCAGCCAGGACAGGTTGAACACTGAAGCTTTCTTT
few | TRBJ1-2 | - | TRBV27 | CASSLSGGPRGYTF | TGTGCCAGCAGTTTATCGGGGGGGCCCAGGGGCTACACCTTC
- | TRBJ1-2 | - | TRBV18 | CASSPPGGPRDGYTF | TGTGCCAGCTCACCACCGGGGGGGCCCAGGGATGGCTACACCTTC
- | TRBJ2-7 | - | TRBV6-5 | CASTLGGLAEQYF | TGTGCCAGCACCTTGGGGGGTCTGGCCGAGCAGTACTTC
- | TRBJ2-3 | TRBD2 | TRBV14 | CASSPMGLAPSDTQYF | TGTGCCAGCAGCCCTATGGGACTAGCGCCTTCAGATACGCAGTATTTT
- | TRBJ2-3 | TRBD2 | TRBV6-5 | CASRKLADTDTQYF | TGTGCCAGCAGGAAGCTAGCGGACACAGATACGCAGTATTTT
- | TRBJ1-6 | - | TRBV5-1 | CASSLGSDGMSSPLHF | TGCGCCAGCAGCTTGGGGTCTGACGGGATGAGTTCACCCCTCCACTTT
few | TRBJ1-5 | TRBD1 | TRBV2 | CASRVGQGIGQPQHF | TGTGCCAGCAGGGTGGGACAGGGGATAGGTCAGCCCCAGCATTTT
- | TRBJ1-6 | - | TRBV2 | CASSGEGHKYNSPLHF | TGTGCCAGCAGTGGGGAGGGACACAAATATAATTCACCCCTCCACTTT
- | TRBJ2-7 | TRBD1 | TRBV2 | CASKETGVSYEQYF | TGTGCCAGCAAGGAGACAGGGGTTTCCTACGAGCAGTACTTC
- | TRBJ2-7 | - | TRBV5-5 | CASSPIGSEKYEQYF | TGTGCCAGCAGCCCAATCGGTTCCGAAAAGTACGAGCAGTACTTC
- | TRBJ2-7 | TRBD2 | TRBV5-1 | CASSLNPRRLAGVTEQYF | TGCGCCAGCAGCCTAAACCCGAGGCGACTAGCGGGAGTTACCGAGCAGTACTTC
- | TRBJ2-1 | - | TRBV5-1 | CASSLGTQYNEQFF | TGCGCCAGCAGCCTCGGGACACAATACAATGAGCAGTTCTTC
- | TRBJ1-5 | - | TRBV5-8 | CASSSQLNQPQHF | TGTGCCAGCAGCTCCCAACTAAATCAGCCCCAGCATTTT
- | TRBJ1-2 | - | TRBV5-1 | CASSFGSSLNYGYTF | TGCGCCAGCAGCTTTGGTAGTTCACTAAACTATGGCTACACCTTC
- | TRBJ2-7 | TRBD1 | TRBV4-2 | CASSQTGDTSYEQYF | TGTGCCAGCAGCCAGACAGGGGATACCTCCTACGAGCAGTACTTC
- | TRBJ1-1 | - | TRBV7-3 | CASSPRAGQQAFF | TGTGCCAGCAGCCCAAGGGCAGGGCAGCAAGCTTTCTTT
- | TRBJ1-3 | - | TRBV7-2 | CASSPWASSSGNTIYF | TGTGCCAGCAGCCCCTGGGCTTCAAGCTCTGGAAACACCATATATTTT
few | TRBJ1-2 | - | TRBV6-1 | CASSGAGWALRGYTF | TGTGCCAGCAGTGGGGCAGGGTGGGCTCTCAGGGGCTACACCTTC
- | TRBJ2-1 | TRBD2 | TRBV2 | CASSQNLAGGMFF | TGTGCCAGCAGCCAAAATTTAGCGGGAGGGATGTTCTTC
- | TRBJ2-7 | - | TRBV30 | CAWSVGERYEQYF | TGTGCCTGGAGTGTCGGGGAAAGGTACGAGCAGTACTTC